These 21 T cell receptor beta chains came from one sample sequenced in a study of neurological immune-mediated disorders. Each CDR3 protein gets one entry after TCRdb re-called the 5' RACE reads with MiXCR. Of about 80,000 distinct CDR3 sequences listed, 4.5% to 7.5% are singletons. Time point reported: longitudinal time-point 2. Sequencing was performed on PBMCs. The receptors were sampled from a woman aged 55-70 years with multiple sclerosis.

This clonotype was picked up many times. The V call is TRBV5-1, the J call TRBJ2-7, with D uncertain. Trimming stripped 5 bases from V and 4 bases from J, with 7 bases between. Germline V gives CDR1 SGHRS, CDR2 YFSETQ. The CDR3 runs to 11 residues. CDR3 DNA: TGCGCCAGCAGTGAAGAGTACGAGCAGTACTTC. This encodes CASSEEYEQYF.

In this sample, this clonotype turned up many times. V and J are TRBV11-2 and TRBJ2-1; TRBD2 aligns across 9 bases. The length of the CDR3 is 12 residues. The germline V gene encodes CDR1 SGHAT and CDR2 FQNNGV. V shed 10 bases, J shed 5 bases, and the junction held 3 bases outside the gene matches. In DNA, the CDR3 is TGTGCCATCTTAGCGGGGGACAATGAGCAGTTCTTC. Encoded protein: CAILAGDNEQFF. Looking up the rest from reference TRBV11-2 and TRBJ2-1 gives the full variable domain: EAGVAQSPRYKIIEKRQSVAFWCNPISGHATLYWYQQILGQGPKLLIQFQNNGVVDDSQLPKDRFSAERLKGVDSTLKIQPAKLEDSAVYLCAILAGDNEQFFGPGTRLTVL.

This clonotype has at least ten counts. The V gene is TRBV6-5, the J gene TRBJ2-3; tentatively, D is TRBD2 (7 bases). CDR3 length equals 15 residues. Germline CDR1 MNHEY, CDR2 SVGAGI. Trimming took 6 bases from V and 2 from J, leaving 15 bases between them. The CDR3 loop is CASSQGGAVTDTQYF. The DNA for the CDR3 is TGTGCCAGCAGCCAAGGGGGGGCAGTCACAGATACGCAGTATTTT.

The table lists this clonotype with many counts. The genes are TRBV11-3 and TRBJ1-3, with 9 bases that match TRBD1. Per germline, CDR1 SGHNT and CDR2 YENEEA. The CDR3 consists of 16 residues. V shed 2 bases, J shed 2 bases, and the junction held 4 bases outside the gene matches. CDR3 amino acids: CASSLIRDRAGNTIYF. CDR3 sequence (DNA): TGTGCCAGCAGCTTAATCCGGGACAGGGCTGGAAACACCATATATTTT.

This clonotype showed up many times. The chain recombines TRBV14 with TRBJ1-5; D unclear. Trimming cost V 1 base and J 2 bases, with 12 bases left between them. Germline-derived CDR1 and CDR2 are SGHDN and FVKESK. The CDR3 is 16 residues long. The CDR3 loop is CASSQGDPTGNQPQHF. The CDR3 DNA reads TGTGCCAGCAGCCAAGGGGATCCGACGGGCAATCAGCCCCAGCATTTT. Full variable domain (rest looked up from reference TRBV14 and TRBJ1-5): EAGVTQFPSHSVIEKGQTVTLRCDPISGHDNLYWYRRVMGKEIKFLLHFVKESKQDESGMPNNRFLAERTGGTYSTLKVQPAELEDSGVYFCASSQGDPTGNQPQHFGDGTRLSIL.

At least ten counts were recorded for this clonotype. The V call is TRBV6-5, the J call TRBJ2-2; D remains ambiguous. Per germline, CDR1 MNHEY and CDR2 SVGAGI. This CDR3 has 16 residues. Trimming took off 0 bases at V and 0 bases at J, with 8 bases between the two ends. CDR3 nucleotides: TGTGCCAGCAGTTACTCCGTGAACCCGAACACCGGGGAGCTGTTTTTT. Translating it yields CASSYSVNPNTGELFF.

This clonotype was found many times. This chain connects TRBV7-9 to TRBJ1-2, with 7 bases fitting TRBD1. CDR3 length: 13 amino acids. Trimming cost V 7 bases and J 8 bases; bases outside gene matches: 10. Germline-derived CDR1 and CDR2 are SEHNR and FQNEAQ (reference sequence). CDR3 nucleotides: TGTGCCAGCAACGTCAGGGGGGGGCCCGGCTACACCTTC. Protein sequence: CASNVRGGPGYTF.

The table lists this clonotype with many counts. CDR3 protein: CASSLWAGGSDEQYF. For the CDR3, the DNA is TGCGCCAGCAGCTTATGGGCAGGGGGCAGCGACGAGCAGTACTTC. The V gene is TRBV5-1, the J gene TRBJ2-7, with 8 nucleotides matching TRBD1. Germline V lookup: CDR1 SGHRS, CDR2 YFSETQ. Trimming took 2 bases from V and 5 from J; bases not matched to a gene: 9. This CDR3 contains 15 residues. Full variable domain (outside the CDR3, taken from reference TRBV5-1 and TRBJ2-7): KAGVTQTPRYLIKTRGQQVTLSCSPISGHRSVSWYQQTPGQGLQFLFEYFSETQRNKGNFPGRFSGRQFSNSRSEMNVSTLELGDSALYLCASSLWAGGSDEQYFGPGTRLTVT.

This clonotype was picked up many times. This rearrangement joins TRBV15 to TRBJ2-1; 7 nucleotides agree with TRBD2. V trimming: 0 bases; J trimming: 6 bases; junction bases outside the gene matches: 5. The CDR3 covers 15 residues. Germline CDR1 LNHNV, CDR2 YYDKDF (reference sequence). Here the CDR3 reads CATSRDREGGNEQFF. DNA of the CDR3: TGTGCCACCAGCAGAGACAGGGAGGGAGGCAATGAGCAGTTCTTC.

This clonotype was observed once. The genes are TRBV2 and TRBJ1-5; TRBD1 matches at 7 bases. V shed 6 bases, J shed 3 bases, and the junction held 5 bases outside the gene matches. The CDR3 contains 14 residues. Germline-derived CDR1 and CDR2 are SNHLY and FYNNEI. DNA of the CDR3: TGTGCCAGCAGCGTGACAGGGATCAATCAGCCCCAGCATTTT. As protein: CASSVTGINQPQHF.

The sample holds many counts of this clonotype. The rearrangement joins TRBV28 to TRBJ2-3; 11 positions agree with TRBD2. V was pared by 5 bases and J by 3 bases, with 4 bases of the junction left unmatched. There are 15 residues in the CDR3. Germline V gene data show CDR1 as MDHEN and CDR2 as SYDVKM. The CDR3 coding sequence is TGTGCCAGCAGTCCGACTAGCGGGATTACAGATACGCAGTATTTT. Residues: CASSPTSGITDTQYF.

This clonotype was observed at least ten times. The rearrangement uses TRBV20-1 and TRBJ2-7; no clear D gene. Per the germline V gene, CDR1 is DFQATT and CDR2 is SNEGSKA (reference sequence). Trimming took off 0 bases at V and 4 bases at J, with 16 bases between the two ends. The CDR3 contains 15 residues. CDR3 protein: CSARDSTGQVYEQYF. CDR3 DNA: TGCAGTGCTAGAGATTCTACCGGCCAGGTATACGAGCAGTACTTC.

In this sample, this clonotype turned up many times. The V and J genes are TRBV20-1 and TRBJ1-1; D call uncertain. The CDR3 covers 13 residues. Trimming took off 6 bases at V and 1 base at J, with 12 bases between the two ends. Germline V gene data show CDR1 as DFQATT and CDR2 as SNEGSKA (reference sequence). CDR3 DNA: TGCAGTGCAAGTGGAGTGCCGAACACTGAAGCTTTCTTT. It is translated as CSASGVPNTEAFF.

This clonotype was counted ten times or more. This chain uses TRBV5-1 with TRBJ2-1; TRBD2 aligns across 7 bases. This CDR3 has 15 amino acids. Germline V gives CDR1 SGHRS, CDR2 YFSETQ. V shed 2 bases and J 7 bases; nucleotides not matched to a gene: 9. In DNA, the CDR3 is TGCGCCAGCAGCTTTTTATCGGGGGGAGGTAATGAGCAGTTCTTC. It codes for CASSFLSGGGNEQFF.

Points on this clonotype: A much larger clone differs from this one at a single base, so this may be a read error. The gene calls are TRBV5-8 and TRBJ2-3; possibly TRBD2 for D (6 bases). Germline CDR1 SGHTS, CDR2 YDEGEE. There are 15 residues in the CDR3. The CDR3 DNA is TGTGCCAGAAGCTTGGGCCTCGGGAGAACAGATACGCAGTATTTT. It codes for CARSLGLGRTDTQYF.

This clonotype was observed a few times. This chain connects TRBV5-1 to TRBJ1-4; no firm D call. The CDR3 contains 13 residues. Trimming took off 5 bases at V and 3 bases at J, with 8 bases between the two ends. Germline V gene lookup returns CDR1 SGHRS and CDR2 YFSETQ. CDR3 DNA: TGCGCCAGCAGTTACGGGGCTAATGAAAAACTGTTTTTT. Its protein is CASSYGANEKLFF.

Ten or more counts support this clonotype. The rearrangement uses TRBV6-5 and TRBJ2-1; 9 bases fit TRBD2. Germline-derived CDR1 and CDR2 are MNHEY and SVGAGI. Trimming removed 6 bases from V and 4 bases from J; junction bases left unmatched: 7. The CDR3 consists of 15 residues. The CDR3 sequence is CASSRSGGWYNEQFF. The CDR3 coding sequence is TGTGCCAGCAGCCGAAGCGGGGGGTGGTACAATGAGCAGTTCTTC.

This clonotype has only a few counts. The chain links TRBV18 to TRBJ2-7; unclear D gene. Trimming took 3 bases from V and 0 from J, leaving 9 bases between them. The CDR3 covers 14 residues. Germline lookup yields CDR1 KGHSH and CDR2 LQKENI. In DNA, the CDR3 is TGTGCCAGCTCACCCAAAGGGAACTCCTACGAGCAGTACTTC. This encodes CASSPKGNSYEQYF.

This clonotype turned up a few times. The V gene is TRBV15, the J gene TRBJ2-3, with TRBD2 matching 14 bases. The CDR3 has 16 residues. V was pared by 5 bases and J by 4 bases, with 5 bases of the junction left unmatched. In germline, CDR1 is LNHNV, CDR2 YYDKDF (reference sequence). The CDR3 sequence is CATSARLAGGADTQYF. Here the CDR3 DNA reads TGTGCCACCAGCGCACGACTAGCGGGGGGGGCAGATACGCAGTATTTT.

This clonotype was observed at least ten times. The rearrangement links TRBV3-1 to TRBJ2-7, with 10 positions matching TRBD2. The CDR3 is 16 residues long. The junction had 10 bases not matched to a gene; V was cut back by 4 bases and J by 4 bases. In germline, CDR1 is LGHDT, CDR2 YNNKEL (reference sequence). The CDR3 loop is CASSRRRAGGLYEQYF. In DNA, the CDR3 is TGTGCCAGCAGCCGACGCCGAGCGGGGGGGCTTTACGAGCAGTACTTC.

The chain couples TRBV20-1 to TRBJ2-7; the D is unclear. Trimming took off 0 bases at V and 2 bases at J, with 8 bases between the two ends. Germline loops: CDR1 DFQATT, CDR2 SNEGSKA (reference sequence). The CDR3 totals 13 residues. CDR3 in amino acids: CSARDAPTYEQYF. The CDR3 bases are TGCAGTGCTAGAGACGCCCCAACCTACGAGCAGTACTTC.